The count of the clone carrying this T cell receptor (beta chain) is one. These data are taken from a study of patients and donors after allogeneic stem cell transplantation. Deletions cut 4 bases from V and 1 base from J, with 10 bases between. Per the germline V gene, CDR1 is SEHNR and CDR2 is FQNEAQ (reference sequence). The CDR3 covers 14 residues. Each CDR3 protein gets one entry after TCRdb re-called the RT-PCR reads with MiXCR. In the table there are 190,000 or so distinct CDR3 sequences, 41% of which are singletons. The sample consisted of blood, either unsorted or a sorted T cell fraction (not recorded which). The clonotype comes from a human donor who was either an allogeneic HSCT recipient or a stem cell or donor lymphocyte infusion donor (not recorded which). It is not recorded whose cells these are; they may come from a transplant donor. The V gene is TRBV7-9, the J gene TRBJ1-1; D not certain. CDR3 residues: CASSSRQENTEAFF. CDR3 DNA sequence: TGTGCCAGCAGCTCAAGACAAGAGAACACTGAAGCTTTCTTT.